These 3 T cell receptor beta chains were sequenced from one sample in a study of T cells after yellow fever vaccination. TCRdb itself ran the 5' RACE reads through MiXCR, one entry per CDR3 protein. The table lists around 49,000 distinct CDR3 sequences, 6.5% to 8.5% of them singletons. Sequencing used CD8+ T cells not binding an NS4B(214-222) dextramer, sorted from PBMCs, obtained 45 days after the yellow fever booster vaccination. The receptors were gathered from a man aged 30 to 45 who received the YFV17D yellow fever vaccine.

The chain uses TRBV12-3 or TRBV12-4 and TRBJ2-7; weak D call: TRBD1 (5 bases). Trimming left V 3 bases short and J 5 bases short, with 23 bases between. The length of the CDR3 is 17 residues. The CDR3 loop reads CASSFRLEKQAGNEQYF. In nucleotides, the CDR3 is TGTGCCAGCAGTTTTAGGTTGGAAAAACAGGCAGGGAACGAGCAGTACTTC.

Many counts were recorded for this clonotype. This CDR3 reads CASSPRSVGGSSYNEQFF. For the CDR3, the DNA is TGTGCCAGCTCACCTCGGTCAGTTGGCGGGAGCTCCTACAATGAGCAGTTCTTC. The chain employs TRBV18 and TRBJ2-1; 7 nucleotides align to TRBD2. The V gene end was trimmed by 3 bases and the J gene end by 0 bases; junction bases not matched to a gene: 11. Looked up from germline, CDR1 is KGHSH and CDR2 is LQKENI. The CDR3 consists of 18 residues. Variable domain in full (rest from reference TRBV18 and TRBJ2-1): NAGVMQNPRHLVRRRGQEARLRCSPMKGHSHVYWYRQLPEEGLKFMVYLQKENIIDESGMPKERFSAEFPKEGPSILRIQQVVRGDSAAYFCASSPRSVGGSSYNEQFFGPGTRLTVL.

This clonotype has at least ten counts. The rearrangement links TRBV6-5 to TRBJ2-4, with 10 nucleotides matching TRBD2. With 7 bases clipped from V and 8 bases from J, the junction kept 11 bases outside the gene matches. Germline CDR1 reads MNHEY; CDR2 reads SVGAGI. The CDR3 contains 15 residues. The CDR3 spells CASNPAGGEGDIQYF. CDR3 DNA: TGTGCCAGCAATCCAGCGGGGGGGGAGGGAGACATTCAGTACTTC.